Below are 12 T cell receptor beta chains sequenced from a single sample in a study of T cell repertoires in ileal Crohn's disease. Only in-frame clones appear in the TCRdb table, and some are missing; sequencing was by immunoSEQ multiplex PCR. The sample contains approximately 6,000 clones, around 86% of which appear only once. Sequencing used ileal tissue. All receptors come from an adult with Crohn's disease.

The gene calls are TRBV5-6 and TRBJ2-7; a possible D gene is TRBD1 (5 bases). The CDR3 sequence is 13 residues long. Germline loops: CDR1 SGHDT, CDR2 YYEEEE. The V end lost 2 bases, the J end lost 7 bases, and 13 bases lay between the germline ends. CDR3 residues: CASSFFRAREQYF. The CDR3 DNA sequence: TGTGCCAGCAGCTTTTTCAGGGCAAGGGAGCAGTACTTC.

This chain links TRBV5-4 with TRBJ2-5; 9 nucleotides line up with TRBD1. This CDR3 has 14 amino acids. Germline CDR1 and CDR2: SGHNT and YYREEE (reference sequence). The ends lost 4 bases at V and 4 bases at J; junction bases unmatched: 5. The DNA of the CDR3 is TGTGCCAGCAGCATACGACAGGGGGGAGAGACCCAGTACTTC. As protein: CASSIRQGGETQYF.

By share, this clone ranks as large. The chain uses TRBV19 and TRBJ1-2, with a weak D call TRBD1 (5 bases). The CDR3 length is 12 residues. Trimming removed 1 base at V and 8 bases at J, with 8 bases between. The germline CDR1 and CDR2 sequences are LNHDA and SQIVND (reference sequence). CDR3 sequence: CASSIVGAGYTF. DNA for the CDR3: TGTGCCAGTAGTATAGTAGGGGCCGGCTACACCTTC.

The chain is built from TRBV18 and TRBJ2-1; 8 bases agree with TRBD2. The CDR3 is 17 amino acids. V shed 2 bases, J shed 7 bases, and the junction held 13 bases outside the gene matches. In germline, CDR1 is KGHSH, CDR2 LQKENI. The CDR3 here is CASSPSTPSGGKNEQFF. CDR3 bases: TGTGCCAGCTCACCATCGACCCCCAGCGGGGGAAAGAATGAGCAGTTCTTC.

This chain links TRBV19 with TRBJ2-5, with 12 positions matching TRBD1. Trimming took 9 bases from V and 3 from J; bases not matched to a gene: 20. The CDR3 spans 19 residues. In germline, CDR1 is LNHDA, CDR2 SQIVND (reference sequence). The CDR3 coding sequence is TGTGCCAGCACATACGTCGGGACAGGGGGCCGCATATCGAAAGAGACCCAGTACTTC. It is translated as CASTYVGTGGRISKETQYF.

The rearrangement joins TRBV10-3 to TRBJ2-2; D remains ambiguous. CDR3 size: 15 residues. Germline V gene sequence: CDR1 ENHRY, CDR2 SYGVKD. V was cut by 8 bases and J by 2 bases, with 15 bases left in between. The chain's CDR3 is CAIGIAAANTGELFF. The CDR3 DNA reads as TGTGCCATCGGGATCGCGGCAGCAAACACCGGGGAGCTGTTTTTT.

V is TRBV5-5 and J is TRBJ1-5; the D gene is possibly TRBD1 (6 bases). Germline values: CDR1 SGHKS, CDR2 YYEKEE (reference sequence). The CDR3 spans 16 residues. With 4 bases removed from V and 2 bases from J, the gap between germline ends came to 16 bases. CDR3 bases: TGTGCCAGCAGCCCCGGCCGGGGGGCAGGCAATCAGCCCCAGCATTTT. Translating it yields CASSPGRGAGNQPQHF.

The chain uses TRBV18 and TRBJ2-5; either TRBD1 or TRBD2 may supply D (6 bases each). The CDR3 has 14 residues. CDR1 KGHSH and CDR2 LQKENI come from the germline V gene. Trimming shortened V by 3 bases and J by 0 bases, and 8 bases separated the two germline ends. For the CDR3, the DNA is TGTGCCAGCTCACCGGGGGGCAACCAAGAGACCCAGTACTTC. Translation: CASSPGGNQETQYF.

V gene TRBV27 combines with J gene TRBJ2-7; 11 bases match TRBD2. Germline CDR1 is MNHEY and CDR2 is SMNVEV (reference sequence). V lost 4 bases, J lost 1 base, and 3 bases stayed unmatched. The CDR3 has 15 amino acids. CDR3 sequence: CASSSRLAGSYEQYF. The CDR3, as DNA: TGTGCCAGCAGTTCCCGACTAGCGGGGTCCTACGAGCAGTACTTC.

This rearrangement joins TRBV5-4 to TRBJ2-1; tentative D call: TRBD2 (5 bases). With 4 bases removed from V and 7 bases from J, the gap between germline ends came to 9 bases. This CDR3 comprises 12 residues. Germline assignment: CDR1 SGHNT and CDR2 YYREEE (reference sequence). CDR3 protein: CASSKPGNEQFF. CDR3 DNA sequence: TGTGCCAGCAGCAAACCGGGGAATGAGCAGTTCTTC. Supplemented by reference TRBV5-4 and TRBJ2-1, the full variable domain reads ETGVTQSPTHLIKTRGQQVTLRCSSQSGHNTVSWYQQALGQGPQFIFQYYREEENGRGNFPPRFSGLQFPNYSSELNVNALELDDSALYLCASSKPGNEQFFGPGTRLTVL.

The rearrangement uses TRBV6-5 and TRBJ1-6, with D unresolved. The CDR3 totals 15 residues. Trimming took 3 bases from V and 3 from J, leaving 9 bases between them. The germline V gene encodes CDR1 MNHEY and CDR2 SVGAGI. In DNA form, the CDR3 reads TGTGCCAGCAGTTATCAGGCTTACTATAATTCACCCCTCCACTTT. Protein sequence: CASSYQAYYNSPLHF.

This clone has a single count. J is TRBJ2-1 and V is TRBV12-5; D not certain. Germline CDR1 reads LGHNT; CDR2 reads FRNRAP. The CDR3 has 12 amino acids. Trimming removed 6 bases from V and 5 bases from J, with 8 bases in between. The CDR3 spells CASGQYDNEQFF. CDR3 in DNA: TGTGCTAGTGGCCAATATGACAATGAGCAGTTCTTC.